Given below is one TCR beta chain in context. Only in-frame clones appear in the TCRdb table, and some are missing; sequencing was by immunoSEQ multiplex PCR. The sample has tens of thousands of clones; 81% are singletons. This CDR3 is built from 18 residues. CDR1 is MDHEN, CDR2 SYDVKM, per germline. Trimming at V came to 5 bases and at J to 2 bases, leaving 10 bases not matched to a gene. This entry belongs to a study of OX40 agonist ivuxolimab in advanced cancers. About the research overall: The group had a mean age of about 60 years, ranged from about 20 to 90, and was 82.7% male.

This chain joins TRBV28 and TRBJ2-3; 13 positions agree with TRBD2. The sequences come from CD4+ or CD8+ T cells sorted from blood, collected in a trial of the OX40 agonist ivuxolimab. This sequence originates from an adult with an advanced solid tumor such as melanoma, head and neck, liver or kidney cancer. The CDR3 spells CASSQGLAGDTSTDTQYF. The CDR3 DNA is TGTGCCAGCAGTCAAGGACTAGCGGGAGATACTTCCACAGATACGCAGTATTTT.